This is a list of T cell receptor beta chains from one sample in a study of cytomegalovirus exposure and HLA in healthy donors. Profiled with immunoSEQ multiplex PCR; TCRdb holds only in-frame clones, not every one. The sample has roughly 200,000 clones, around three quarters seen once. Sequenced input: PBMCs. Receptors originate from a man aged 35 to 55 in good health and CMV-seronegative. Each CDR3 is given with its conserved first and last residue. The order of the fields is J gene, clone size, D gene, V gene, CDR3 DNA, CDR3 protein. D genes are given only for firm matches. Clone size is shown for a subset of rows, as once, few, many or a class of expanded clone.

TRBJ2-7 | . | . | TRBV6-5 | TGTGCCAGCAGTCCCCCGGCAGGGAGGCATGAGCAGTACTTC | CASSPPAGRHEQYF
TRBJ2-3 | . | . | TRBV7-8 | TGTGCCAGCAGCTTGGGGGACTTCATCACAGATACGCAGTATTTT | CASSLGDFITDTQYF
TRBJ2-7 | . | . | TRBV5-4 | TGTGCCAGCAGCGGGGGGGCGGGCCCTACCTACGAGCAGTACTTC | CASSGGAGPTYEQYF
TRBJ2-1 | . | . | TRBV2 | TGTGCCAGCAGTGAAGGGGGAGAACGCGGCAATGAGCAGTTCTTC | CASSEGGERGNEQFF
TRBJ2-6 | . | TRBD2 | TRBV10-3 | TGTGCCATCAGCCCGACTAGCGGGGGCTCGGGGGCCAACGTCCTGACTTTC | CAISPTSGGSGANVLTF
TRBJ1-3 | few | TRBD1 | TRBV9 | TGTGCCAGCAGCGCACCCCCGGGACAGGGGCGAAACACCATATATTTT | CASSAPPGQGRNTIYF
TRBJ2-7 | . | TRBD1 | TRBV5-6 | TGTGCCAGCAGCTCCCTGGACAGGGCCATCTCCTACGAGCAGTACTTC | CASSSLDRAISYEQYF
TRBJ1-1 | . | . | TRBV19 | TGTGCCAGTAGTATAGGTGGAGTCGGTGAAGCTTTCTTT | CASSIGGVGEAFF
TRBJ2-3 | . | TRBD2 | TRBV5-1 | TGCGCCAGCAACCCGGCAATACTAGCGGGTTCCACAGATACGCAGTATTTT | CASNPAILAGSTDTQYF
TRBJ2-3 | . | . | TRBV6-5 | TGTGCCAGCAGTCAAGGGGGAGACGGGCAGTATTTT | CASSQGGDGQYF
TRBJ2-1 | . | TRBD1 | TRBV6-5 | TGTGCCAGCAGTTACCGAGGGACAGGGGGGCTAACTGAGCAGTTCTTC | CASSYRGTGGLTEQFF
TRBJ2-5 | . | . | TRBV7-6 | TGTGCCAGCAGCCCGGACAGTCGAGAGACCCAGTACTTC | CASSPDSRETQYF
TRBJ2-3 | once | . | TRBV7-6 | TGTGCCAGCAGCCCCCGACAGGTTCGCACAGATACGCAGTATTTT | CASSPRQVRTDTQYF
TRBJ2-2 | . | TRBD2 | TRBV2 | TGTGCCAGCAGTGAAGGTTTATCGGCGACTAGCGGGAGGGCCAGCGTTTTCACCGGGGAGCTGTTTTTT | CASSEGLSATSGRASVFTGELFF
TRBJ2-2 | . | . | TRBV30 | TGTGCCTGGAGTGTACAGGGACCCGGGGAGCTGTTTTTT | CAWSVQGPGELFF
TRBJ1-1 | . | TRBD1 | TRBV19 | TGTGCCAGTAGATCGAACCCAGGGGGTGACAGGGTGGGGACTGAAGCTTTCTTT | CASRSNPGGDRVGTEAFF
TRBJ2-3 | . | TRBD2 | TRBV9 | TGTGCCAGCAGCCCGACTAGCGGAGATACGCAGTATTTT | CASSPTSGDTQYF
TRBJ2-5 | . | . | TRBV19 | TGTGCCAGTAGTATATACTCGGGGTCCCAAGAGACCCAGTACTTC | CASSIYSGSQETQYF
TRBJ2-3 | . | TRBD2 | TRBV4-3 | TGCGCCAGCAGCCGAGGTAAAGGAGCGGGGGGCCCAGATACGCAGTATTTT | CASSRGKGAGGPDTQYF
TRBJ2-2 | . | . | TRBV7-8 | TGTGCCAGCAGCTTAGGATCTAGCCCCACCGGGGAGCTGTTTTTT | CASSLGSSPTGELFF
TRBJ1-5 | . | TRBD1 | TRBV27 | TGTGCCAGCAGTTTATTCGGGACAGGCAATCAGCCCCAGCATTTT | CASSLFGTGNQPQHF
TRBJ1-1 | few | . | TRBV21-1 | TGTGCCAGCAACGCCGGTGGGGAGCCGAACACTGAAGCTTTCTTT | CASNAGGEPNTEAFF
TRBJ2-3 | . | . | TRBV6-6 | TGTGCCAGCGTCTTCCGGGGAGGAGATACGCAGTATTTT | CASVFRGGDTQYF
TRBJ2-7 | . | . | TRBV7-2 | TGTGCCAGCAGCTTAGGCCCACCGGCCCCAGGCTACGAGCAGTACTTC | CASSLGPPAPGYEQYF
TRBJ2-1 | . | TRBD2 | TRBV6-6 | TGTGCCAGCTCCCCCGGCGCGAAGCGGGACCTAACTTGGGTCTTC | CASSPGAKRDLTWVF
TRBJ2-5 | . | . | TRBV6-1 | TGTGCCAGCAGTGAAACTTACGCGACCCAGTACTTC | CASSETYATQYF
TRBJ2-7 | . | . | TRBV6-1 | TGTGCCAGCAGTGAGGAACGAGTCGGGGAGCAGTACTTC | CASSEERVGEQYF
TRBJ2-1 | . | TRBD2 | TRBV6-5 | TGTGCCAGCAGGGGGGGCAGCGGGAGGGCGAATGAGCAGTTCTTC | CASRGGSGRANEQFF
TRBJ1-1 | . | . | TRBV19 | TGTGCCAGTAGTATGTGGGACATGAACACTGAAGCTTTCTTT | CASSMWDMNTEAFF
TRBJ1-4 | . | . | TRBV5-6 | TGTGCCAGCAGCTTGCAGGGCGATACCCGAAATGAAAAACTGTTTTTT | CASSLQGDTRNEKLFF
TRBJ1-1 | . | TRBD1 | TRBV5-5 | TGTGCCAGCAGCACCAGGACAGGCGCGTACGGAAAAGCTTTCTTT | CASSTRTGAYGKAFF
TRBJ2-7 | few | TRBD2 | TRBV5-1 | TGCGCCAGCCGACCGGGACTAGCGGGAGCATGGCTCGAGCAGTACTTC | CASRPGLAGAWLEQYF
TRBJ2-3 | few | TRBD2 | TRBV5-1 | TGCGCCAGCAGCTTCTCCGCGACTAGCGGGGGGGAGAGAGATACGCAGTATTTT | CASSFSATSGGERDTQYF
TRBJ2-1 | . | . | TRBV19 | TGTGCCAGTACCACGGGGGCTAGCGGAACCCGTCGGAATGAGCAGTTCTTC | CASTTGASGTRRNEQFF
TRBJ2-1 | . | . | TRBV6-6 | TGTGCCAGCAGTTACTCGACCCTAGTTCCTGAGCAGTTCTTC | CASSYSTLVPEQFF
TRBJ1-2 | . | . | TRBV5-1 | TGCGCCAGCAGCGACCCCCGGAGGGTCCACTATGGCTACACCTTC | CASSDPRRVHYGYTF
TRBJ2-5 | once | TRBD2 | TRBV11-2 | TGTGCCAGCAGCGACCTCAGCCCAGGGACTAGCCAAGAGACCCAGTACTTC | CASSDLSPGTSQETQYF
TRBJ1-4 | few | . | TRBV25-1 | TGTGCCAGCAGTGAACAGGGTAGTGAAAAACTGTTTTTT | CASSEQGSEKLFF
TRBJ1-2 | . | . | TRBV6-6 | TGTGCCAGCAGCACGATTCTGACAGCTCCCTATGGCTACACCTTC | CASSTILTAPYGYTF
TRBJ1-2 | . | TRBD1 | TRBV5-8 | TGTGCCAGCAGCTCGGGACAGACTTTTAACTATGGCTACACCTTC | CASSSGQTFNYGYTF
TRBJ2-3 | . | . | TRBV7-2 | TGTGCCAGCAGCATTACTCCCGCCAGCACAGATACGCAGTATTTT | CASSITPASTDTQYF
TRBJ1-3 | . | . | TRBV4-1 | TGCGCCAGCAGCCAAGGGCCCAGGTTCTCTGGAAACACCATATATTTT | CASSQGPRFSGNTIYF
TRBJ2-3 | . | TRBD1 | TRBV19 | TGTGCCAGTAGTAATGAGGACAGGTCTACGCAGTATTTT | CASSNEDRSTQYF
TRBJ2-1 | . | TRBD2 | TRBV15 | TGTGCCACCAGCAGATCCCGGCCGATAGCGGTCGGGGGGTACAATGAGCAGTTCTTC | CATSRSRPIAVGGYNEQFF
TRBJ1-2 | . | TRBD1 | TRBV15 | TGTGCCACCAGCCCCCAGGGGGAAGGCTACACCTTC | CATSPQGEGYTF
TRBJ2-3 | . | TRBD2 | TRBV7-2 | TGTGCCAGCAGCTTAGAACTAAAACGCGGGGGGTACACAGATACGCAGTATTTT | CASSLELKRGGYTDTQYF
TRBJ1-6 | . | . | TRBV7-5 | TGTGCCAGAAGCTATACCGGGACAGGTATCTATAATTCACCCCTCCACTTT | CARSYTGTGIYNSPLHF